The 18 T cell receptor beta chains below were found in one sample sequenced in a study of blood T cell repertoires in COVID-19. Profiled with immunoSEQ multiplex PCR; TCRdb holds only in-frame clones, not every one. This sample has 390,000 or so clones; around 91% occur once, and the top ten carry roughly 6.8%. Sequencing was done on a sample of peripheral blood. These receptors were obtained from a man in his late teens or twenties with active or convalescent COVID-19.

This chain joins TRBV5-1 and TRBJ1-4, with 7 nucleotides matching TRBD1. This CDR3 has 15 residues. Germline values: CDR1 SGHRS, CDR2 YFSETQ. Unmatched junction bases numbered 4, after V lost 3 bases and J lost 2 bases. CDR3 loop: CASSSDRPTNEKLFF. CDR3 bases: TGCGCCAGCAGCTCGGACAGGCCGACTAATGAAAAACTGTTTTTT.

This clone was picked up one time. The chain is built from TRBV7-9 and TRBJ2-1, with 10 bases lining up with TRBD2. Per the germline V gene, CDR1 is SEHNR and CDR2 is FQNEAQ (reference sequence). The length of the CDR3 is 15 residues. J was trimmed by 8 bases and V by 0 bases; bases with no gene match: 4. CDR3: CASSLALAGEDEQFF. CDR3 bases: TGTGCCAGCAGCTTAGCTCTAGCGGGAGAAGATGAGCAGTTCTTC. Full variable domain (remainder filled in from reference TRBV7-9 and TRBJ2-1): DTGVSQNPRHKITKRGQNVTFRCDPISEHNRLYWYRQTLGQGPEFLTYFQNEAQLEKSRLLSDRFSAERPKGSFSTLEIQRTEQGDSAMYLCASSLALAGEDEQFFGPGTRLTVL.

V usage is TRBV7-6 and J usage is TRBJ2-7; 11 bases map to TRBD2. CDR3 length: 16 amino acids. In germline, CDR1 is SGHVS, CDR2 FNYEAQ. The V gene end was trimmed by 6 bases and the J gene end by 3 bases; junction bases not matched to a gene: 10. CDR3 sequence: CASSPTAGTSGYEQYF. CDR3 sequence (DNA): TGTGCCAGCAGTCCAACGGCCGGGACTAGCGGCTACGAGCAGTACTTC.

The chain links TRBV27 to TRBJ2-1, with D possibly matching TRBD1 (6 bases). CDR1 is MNHEY and CDR2 is SMNVEV in the germline V gene (reference sequence). Trimming took 2 bases from V and 6 from J, leaving 11 bases between them. The CDR3 consists of 14 residues. The CDR3 coding sequence is TGTGCCAGCAGTTTAGCAATAGGGGGCAATGAGCAGTTCTTC. Protein product: CASSLAIGGNEQFF.

The chain employs TRBV10-3 and TRBJ1-6; D is uncertain. V dropped 0 bases and J dropped 5 bases, with 11 bases sitting between them. Germline V gene lookup returns CDR1 ENHRY and CDR2 SYGVKD. The CDR3 consists of 16 residues. The CDR3 here is CAISESSGFDNSPLHF. In DNA, the CDR3 is TGTGCCATCAGTGAGTCGTCAGGCTTCGATAATTCACCCCTCCACTTT.

The sample holds one count of this clone. J is TRBJ1-6 and V is TRBV1; TRBD1 was called by the table and not checked on the DNA. TRBV1 is given as a pseudogene. The CDR3 is made up of 15 amino acids. Here the CDR3 reads CTSSHTGTANSPLHF. The CDR3, as DNA: TGCACCAGCAGCCATACCGGGACAGCAAATTCACCCCTCCACTTT.

CDR3 in DNA: TGTGCCTCGAGACAGGGTACTAATTCACCCCTCCACTTT. Protein sequence: CASRQGTNSPLHF. The rearrangement uses TRBV10-3 and TRBJ1-6; 7 bases are shared with TRBD1. Trimming removed 11 bases from V and 6 bases from J; junction bases left unmatched: 7. Germline V gives CDR1 ENHRY, CDR2 SYGVKD. This CDR3 is 13 amino acids long.

J is TRBJ2-5 and V is TRBV18; 7 positions match TRBD2. The germline gives CDR1 KGHSH, CDR2 LQKENI. The CDR3 extends over 15 amino acids. V trimming: 6 bases; J trimming: 1 base; junction bases outside the gene matches: 8. The CDR3 DNA reads TGTGCCAGCTCGCCCGGCGGGAGCTTCCAAGAGACCCAGTACTTC. Residues: CASSPGGSFQETQYF.

As DNA, the CDR3 is TGTGCCAGCAGCCAGCCCGGGACAGGGGCCCTTACCGGGGAGCTGTTTTTT. It is translated as CASSQPGTGALTGELFF. The chain uses TRBV5-8 and TRBJ2-2, with TRBD1 matching over 10 bases. The CDR3 runs to 17 residues. Germline V CDR1 and CDR2: SGHTS, YDEGEE. V lost 4 bases and J lost 5; bases outside the gene matches: 11.

The genes are TRBV19 and TRBJ1-4; tentative D call: TRBD1 (5 bases). CDR3 length: 15 residues. From germline, CDR1 is LNHDA and CDR2 SQIVND (reference sequence). Trimming left V 2 bases short and J 1 base short, with 8 bases between. The CDR3 DNA sequence: TGTGCCAGTAGTATAACAGGCCAAACTAATGAAAAACTGTTTTTT. Protein sequence: CASSITGQTNEKLFF.

The chain carries TRBV7-2 and TRBJ1-5, with 7 bases matching TRBD1. CDR3 length equals 14 residues. From germline, CDR1 is SGHTA and CDR2 FQGNSA. The trim removed 5 bases at V and 3 bases at J, leaving 4 bases unmatched. This chain's CDR3 is CASSRDRDNQPQHF. The CDR3 DNA follows: TGTGCCAGCAGCCGTGACAGGGACAATCAGCCCCAGCATTTT.

This clone was seen only once. This chain joins TRBV29-1 and TRBJ2-3, with 7 bases aligning to TRBD2. The germline gives CDR1 SQVTM, CDR2 ANQGSEA. J gave up 0 bases and V 3 bases, and 30 bases lay outside the gene matches. The CDR3 extends over 23 amino acids. The CDR3 DNA is TGCAGCGTTGATTTTGAAGTTGTCTATCAGAATGAGACTAGCCGACAAAGCACAGATACGCAGTATTTT. Translating it yields CSVDFEVVYQNETSRQSTDTQYF.

This clone was seen just once. The genes are TRBV7-2 and TRBJ2-2; a possible D gene is TRBD1 (5 bases). Trimming left V 1 base short and J 7 bases short, with 10 bases between. The V gene's germline CDR1 is SGHTA and CDR2 FQGNSA. The CDR3 spans 14 residues. The CDR3 region is CASSLGGWGGELFF. The CDR3 DNA reads as TGTGCCAGCAGCTTAGGGGGCTGGGGCGGGGAGCTGTTTTTT.

The J gene is TRBJ1-2, the V gene TRBV4-3; the match to TRBD1 covers 8 bases. V lost 0 bases to trimming and J lost 8 bases; unmatched junction nucleotides: 8. Germline lookup yields CDR1 LGHNA and CDR2 YSLEER. CDR3 length: 15 residues. CDR3 amino acids: CASSQDGQGASGYTF. CDR3 nucleotide sequence: TGCGCCAGCAGCCAAGATGGTCAGGGGGCATCCGGCTACACCTTC.

The chain joins TRBV2 to TRBJ1-1; D ambiguous. This CDR3 is built from 11 residues. Trimming took off 5 bases at V and 11 bases at J, with 12 bases between the two ends. CDR1 and CDR2 from the germline V gene are SNHLY and FYNNEI. As DNA, the CDR3 is TGTGCCAGCAGTCGGGCGGGAATGGCTTTCTTT. It codes for CASSRAGMAFF.

V gene TRBV6-6 combines with J gene TRBJ1-5; 8 nucleotides align to TRBD1. V lost 5 bases and J lost 1; bases outside the gene matches: 4. The CDR3 is 15 amino acids. Germline V gene lookup returns CDR1 MNHNY and CDR2 SVGAGI (reference sequence). CDR3 loop: CASSTRTGSNQPQHF. Here the CDR3 DNA reads TGTGCCAGCAGTACACGGACAGGGAGCAATCAGCCCCAGCATTTT.

This sequence joins TRBV6-5 and TRBJ1-1, with no clear D. CDR3 length equals 13 residues. The V end was cut by 3 bases, the J end by 7 bases, with 12 bases between. Germline CDR1 reads MNHEY; CDR2 reads SVGAGI. Here the CDR3 reads CASSYGLLNEAFF. CDR3 nucleotide sequence: TGTGCCAGCAGTTATGGACTTCTCAATGAAGCTTTCTTT.

The chain has TRBV11-2 and TRBJ2-4; no firm D call. Germline V lookup: CDR1 SGHAT, CDR2 FQNNGV. The ends were cut back, 4 bases at V and 5 bases at J, with 9 bases in the middle. The CDR3 has 13 amino acids. The CDR3 DNA sequence: TGTGCCAGCAGCTCGGCAGGTCAAAACATTCAGTACTTC. Residues: CASSSAGQNIQYF.